This T cell receptor beta chain was documented in a study of blood T cell repertoires in COVID-19. Study-level background: Samples of COVID-19 (acute and convalescent) were obtained from the United States, Italy and Spain. T cells, B-cell-depleted T cells, or PBMCs supplied cDNA or gDNA.

The length of the CDR3 is 13 residues. V lost 2 bases and J lost 7, with 12 bases in between. Germline lookup yields CDR1 GTSNPN and CDR2 SVGIG (reference sequence). Study processing details: Amplification from reference gene primers served as the basis for estimated nucleated cell counts. Assay used: immunoSEQ multiplex PCR; TCRdb lists only in-frame clones, some missing. The V and J calls and clone size are taken from that table; D and trimming were inferred from the DNA. The data contain around 250,000 clones, 80% to 85% of them singletons. The chain has TRBV30 and TRBJ1-5; D gene uncertain. The source is a middle-aged man with active or convalescent COVID-19. The sample taken for sequencing was peripheral blood. The chain's CDR3 is CAWSRARGQPQHF. Written as DNA, the CDR3 is TGTGCCTGGAGTAGAGCTCGGGGACAGCCCCAGCATTTT.